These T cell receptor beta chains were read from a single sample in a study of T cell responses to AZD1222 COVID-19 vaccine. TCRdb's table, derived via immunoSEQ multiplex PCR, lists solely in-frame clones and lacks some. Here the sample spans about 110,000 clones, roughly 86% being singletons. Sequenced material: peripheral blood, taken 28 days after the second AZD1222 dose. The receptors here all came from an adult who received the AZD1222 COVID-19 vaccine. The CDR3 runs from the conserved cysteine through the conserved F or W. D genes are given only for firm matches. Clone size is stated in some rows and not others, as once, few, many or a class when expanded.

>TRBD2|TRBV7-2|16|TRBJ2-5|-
CASSLEPRGGRQTQYF
TGTGCCAGCAGCTTAGAACCGCGGGGCGGGAGACAGACCCAGTACTTC
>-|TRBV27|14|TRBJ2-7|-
CASSLSPGSYEQYF
TGTGCCAGCAGTTTATCACCAGGGTCCTACGAGCAGTACTTC
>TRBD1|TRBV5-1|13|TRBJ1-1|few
CASTRTGSTEAFF
TGCGCCAGCACCCGGACAGGCAGCACTGAAGCTTTCTTT
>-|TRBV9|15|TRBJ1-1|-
CASSGGGRAPTEAFF
TGTGCCAGCAGCGGAGGGGGGAGGGCTCCCACTGAAGCTTTCTTT
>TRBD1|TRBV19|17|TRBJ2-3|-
CASSSRTGFSITDTQYF
TGTGCCAGTAGTTCAAGGACAGGGTTTAGTATCACAGATACGCAGTATTTT
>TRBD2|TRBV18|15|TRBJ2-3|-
CASSLLAGDTDTQYF
TGTGCCAGCTCACTTCTAGCGGGGGACACAGATACGCAGTATTTT
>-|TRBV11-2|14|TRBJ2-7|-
CASSLAVTAYEQYF
TGTGCCAGCAGCTTAGCGGTAACAGCCTACGAGCAGTACTTC
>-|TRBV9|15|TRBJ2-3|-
CASSVIDRISDTQYF
TGTGCCAGCAGCGTAATTGACAGAATTTCAGATACGCAGTATTTT
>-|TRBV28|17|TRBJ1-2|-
CASSLKMGTRIDYGYTF
TGTGCCAGCAGTTTAAAAATGGGGACAAGGATTGACTATGGCTACACCTTC
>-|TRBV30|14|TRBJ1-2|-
CAWSVNEGGYGYTF
TGTGCCTGGAGTGTAAACGAGGGAGGCTATGGCTACACCTTC
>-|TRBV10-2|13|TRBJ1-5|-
CASSVSSNQPQHF
TGCGCCAGCAGTGTTTCAAGCAATCAGCCCCAGCATTTT
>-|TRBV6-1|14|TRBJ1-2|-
CASSEAFRSYGYTF
TGTGCCAGCAGTGAAGCCTTTCGGTCCTATGGCTACACCTTC
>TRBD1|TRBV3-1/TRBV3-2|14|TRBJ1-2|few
CASSQPGGSYGYTF
TGTGCCAGCAGCCAACCAGGGGGCAGTTATGGCTACACCTTC
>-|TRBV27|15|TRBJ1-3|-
CASSPRGIGGNTIYF
TGTGCCAGCAGTCCCAGGGGTATAGGTGGAAACACCATATATTTT
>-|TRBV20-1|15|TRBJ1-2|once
CSASQARGFIYGYTF
TGCAGTGCTAGTCAAGCAAGGGGATTTATCTATGGCTACACCTTC
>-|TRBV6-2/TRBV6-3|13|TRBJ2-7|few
CASSSFAEYEQYF
TGTGCCAGCAGTTCCTTCGCAGAATACGAGCAGTACTTC
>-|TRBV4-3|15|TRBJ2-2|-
CASSQGRTPTGELFF
TGCGCCAGCAGCCAAGGCCGGACGCCCACCGGGGAGCTGTTTTTT
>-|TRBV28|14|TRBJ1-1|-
CASSFYGVGTEAFF
TGTGCCAGCAGTTTTTACGGGGTGGGGACTGAAGCTTTCTTT
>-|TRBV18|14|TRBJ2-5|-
CASSPRGLRETQYF
TGTGCCAGCTCACCACGGGGATTGAGGGAGACCCAGTACTTC
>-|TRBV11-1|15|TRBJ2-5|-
CASSLSYRVEETQYF
TGTGCCAGCAGCTTATCATACAGGGTGGAAGAGACCCAGTACTTC
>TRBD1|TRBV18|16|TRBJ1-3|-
CASSPLTGGAGNTIYF
TGTGCCAGCTCACCGCTGACAGGGGGCGCGGGAAACACCATATATTTT
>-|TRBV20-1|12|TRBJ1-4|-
CSASALEEKLFF
TGCAGTGCCAGTGCCCTGGAAGAAAAACTGTTTTTT
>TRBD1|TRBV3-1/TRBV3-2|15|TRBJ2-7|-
CASSHPDTGDYEQYF
TGTGCCAGCAGCCACCCAGACACAGGGGACTACGAGCAGTACTTC
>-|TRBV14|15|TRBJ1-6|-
CASSQDSGQVSPLHF
TGTGCCAGCAGCCAAGATTCGGGGCAAGTTTCACCCCTCCACTTT
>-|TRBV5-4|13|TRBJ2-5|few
CASTSNNQETQYF
TGTGCCAGCACCTCGAACAACCAAGAGACCCAGTACTTC
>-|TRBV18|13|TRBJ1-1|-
CASSPRMNTEAFF
TGTGCCAGCTCACCAAGAATGAACACTGAAGCTTTCTTT
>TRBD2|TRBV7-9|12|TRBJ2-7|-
CASKTSGYEQYF
TGTGCCAGCAAGACTAGCGGGTACGAGCAGTACTTC
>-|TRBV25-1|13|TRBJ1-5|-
CASSEDEVQPQHF
TGTGCCAGCAGTGAAGATGAGGTTCAGCCCCAGCATTTT
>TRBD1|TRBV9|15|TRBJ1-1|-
CASSVGRTGGPEAFF
TGTGCCAGCAGCGTGGGACGTACAGGGGGCCCTGAAGCTTTCTTT
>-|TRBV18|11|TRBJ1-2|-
CASSPKDGYTF
TGTGCCAGCTCACCAAAGGATGGCTACACCTTC
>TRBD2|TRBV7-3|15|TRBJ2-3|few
CASSPIGGAGDTQYF
TGTGCCAGCAGCCCTATCGGGGGGGCGGGAGATACGCAGTATTTT
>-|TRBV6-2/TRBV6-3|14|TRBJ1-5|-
CASSYTELYQPQHF
TGTGCCAGCAGTTACACAGAGCTTTATCAGCCCCAGCATTTT
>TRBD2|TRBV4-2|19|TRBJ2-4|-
CASSQDLASGSFGKNIQYF
TGTGCCAGCAGCCAAGATCTGGCTAGCGGGAGTTTCGGCAAAAACATTCAGTACTTC
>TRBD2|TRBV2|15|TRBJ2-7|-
CASSPLAGGRGEQYF
TGTGCCAGCAGCCCATTAGCGGGAGGGCGAGGCGAGCAGTACTTC
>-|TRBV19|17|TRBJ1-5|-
CASSILHGALGNQPQHF
TGTGCCAGTAGTATCCTACACGGGGCATTAGGCAATCAGCCCCAGCATTTT
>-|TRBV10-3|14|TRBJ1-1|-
CAISREGLNTEAFF
TGTGCCATCTCGCGTGAGGGTCTAAACACTGAAGCTTTCTTT
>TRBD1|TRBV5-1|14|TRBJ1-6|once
CASSTWDSNSPLHF
TGCGCCAGCAGCACCTGGGACAGTAATTCACCCCTCCACTTT
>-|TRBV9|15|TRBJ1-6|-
CASSKYRAQDSPLHF
TGTGCCAGCAGCAAATACAGGGCTCAGGATTCACCCCTCCACTTT
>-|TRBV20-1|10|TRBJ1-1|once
CSASNTEAFF
TGCAGTGCCAGTAACACTGAAGCTTTCTTT
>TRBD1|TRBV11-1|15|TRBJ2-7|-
CASSLRGQGRYEQYF
TGTGCCAGCAGCTTAAGGGGACAGGGCCGTTACGAGCAGTACTTC
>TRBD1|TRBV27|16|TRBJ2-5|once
CASRRTGGAASETQYF
TGTGCCAGCAGGCGGACAGGGGGCGCGGCTAGTGAGACCCAGTACTTC
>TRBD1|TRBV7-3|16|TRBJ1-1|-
CASSLLGQGPNTEAFF
TGTGCCAGCAGCTTATTGGGACAGGGGCCAAACACTGAAGCTTTCTTT
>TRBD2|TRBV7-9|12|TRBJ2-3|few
CASSFGLDTQYF
TGTGCCAGCAGCTTCGGACTAGACACGCAGTATTTT
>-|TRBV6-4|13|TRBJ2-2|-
CASSEGENGELFF
TGTGCCAGCAGTGAAGGGGAGAACGGGGAGCTGTTTTTT
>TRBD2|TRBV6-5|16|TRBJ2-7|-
CASSFRTSGGPYEQYF
TGTGCCAGCAGTTTCCGGACTAGCGGGGGTCCCTACGAGCAGTACTTC
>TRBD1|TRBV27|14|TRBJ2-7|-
CASSLRGRSYEQYF
TGTGCCAGCAGTTTAAGGGGGCGTTCCTACGAGCAGTACTTC
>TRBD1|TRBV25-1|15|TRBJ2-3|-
CASSPQGAPMDTQYF
TGTGCCAGCAGCCCACAGGGGGCGCCGATGGATACGCAGTATTTT
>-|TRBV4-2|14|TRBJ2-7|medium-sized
CASSHPGQGAEQYF
TGTGCCAGCAGCCATCCGGGACAAGGAGCCGAGCAGTACTTC
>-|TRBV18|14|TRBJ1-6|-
CASSLNREGEDLHF
TGTGCCAGCTCCCTAAACAGGGAGGGAGAGGACCTCCACTTT
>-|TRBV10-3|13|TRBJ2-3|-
CAISASRSDTQYF
TGTGCCATCAGTGCTTCCAGGTCAGATACGCAGTATTTT